A single sample is the source of the 4 T cell receptor beta chains below, sequenced in a study of blood T cell repertoires in COVID-19. Profiled with immunoSEQ multiplex PCR; TCRdb holds only in-frame clones, not every one. The sample gives 200,000 to 300,000 clones, 86% of which show up once; more than 2% is in the top ten. Sample: PBMCs or T cells enriched from blood (not recorded which). These receptors came from a woman aged 50 to 60 who had recovered from COVID-19.

The J gene is TRBJ2-1, the V gene TRBV5-5; 8 bases line up with TRBD2. Germline CDR1 and CDR2: SGHKS and YYEKEE (reference sequence). The V segment lost 6 bases and the J segment 6 bases; nucleotides outside the gene matches: 8. The CDR3 has 14 residues. The CDR3 is CASNPLAGGNEQFF. CDR3 bases: TGTGCCAGCAACCCCCTAGCGGGTGGCAATGAGCAGTTCTTC.

V and J are TRBV3-1 (or the pseudogene TRBV3-2) and TRBJ2-3; D unclear. The V end lost 5 bases, the J end lost 4 bases, and 7 bases lay between the germline ends. The germline V gene has CDR1 LGHDT and CDR2 YNNKEL (reference sequence). CDR3 length equals 12 residues. CDR3 nucleotide sequence: TGTGCCAGCAGCTTCCACTCAGATACGCAGTATTTT. Protein: CASSFHSDTQYF.

The chain joins TRBV5-1 to TRBJ1-2, with D maybe TRBD1 (6 bases). Germline CDR1 SGHRS, CDR2 YFSETQ. The ends were cut back, 4 bases at V and 10 bases at J, with 20 bases in the middle. CDR3 size: 14 residues. The CDR3 nucleotides are TGCGCCAGCAGCGCGCGAACAGGGACGGTTAACTACACCTTC. This encodes CASSARTGTVNYTF.

This sequence joins TRBV7-2 and TRBJ2-2; D is unresolved. The V gene lost 1 base and the J gene lost 0 bases, with 9 bases spanning the gap. The CDR3 loop spans 16 amino acids. Germline values: CDR1 SGHTA, CDR2 FQGNSA. CDR3 loop: CASSLGAVANTGELFF. In nucleotides, the CDR3 is TGTGCCAGCAGCTTAGGTGCGGTCGCGAACACCGGGGAGCTGTTTTTT.